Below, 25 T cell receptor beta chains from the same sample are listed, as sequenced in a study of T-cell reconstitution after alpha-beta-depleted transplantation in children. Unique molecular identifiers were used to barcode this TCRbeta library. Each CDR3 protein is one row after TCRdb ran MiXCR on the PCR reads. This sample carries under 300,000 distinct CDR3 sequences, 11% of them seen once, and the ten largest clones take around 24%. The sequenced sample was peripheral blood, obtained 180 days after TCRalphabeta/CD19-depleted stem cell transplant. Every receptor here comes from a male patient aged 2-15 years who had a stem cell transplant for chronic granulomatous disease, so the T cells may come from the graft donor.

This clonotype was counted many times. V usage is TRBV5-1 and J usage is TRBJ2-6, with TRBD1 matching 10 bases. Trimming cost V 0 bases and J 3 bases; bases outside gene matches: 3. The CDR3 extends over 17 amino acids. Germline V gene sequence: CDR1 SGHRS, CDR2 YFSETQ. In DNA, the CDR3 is TGCGCCAGCAGCTTGGGACAGGGGGCCAATGGGGCCAACGTCCTGACTTTC. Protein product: CASSLGQGANGANVLTF.

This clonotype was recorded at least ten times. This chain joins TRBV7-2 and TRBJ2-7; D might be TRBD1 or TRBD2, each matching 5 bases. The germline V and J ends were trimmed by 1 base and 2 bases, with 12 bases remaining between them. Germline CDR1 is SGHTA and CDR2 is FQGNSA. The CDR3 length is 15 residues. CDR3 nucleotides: TGTGCCAGCAGCTTAGTTCGGGACCCAGCCTACGAGCAGTACTTC. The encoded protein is CASSLVRDPAYEQYF.

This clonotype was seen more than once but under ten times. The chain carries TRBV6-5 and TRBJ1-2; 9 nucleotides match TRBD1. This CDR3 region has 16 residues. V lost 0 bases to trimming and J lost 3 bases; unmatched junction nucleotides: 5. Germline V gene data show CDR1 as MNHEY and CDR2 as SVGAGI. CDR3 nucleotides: TGTGCCAGCAGTTACTCGATGACAGGGGGGGACTATGGCTACACCTTC. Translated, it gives CASSYSMTGGDYGYTF.

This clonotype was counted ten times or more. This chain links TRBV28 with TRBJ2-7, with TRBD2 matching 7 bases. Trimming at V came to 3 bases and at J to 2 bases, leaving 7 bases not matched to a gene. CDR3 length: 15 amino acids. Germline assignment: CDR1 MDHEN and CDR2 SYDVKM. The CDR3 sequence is CASSFGGSLTYEQYF. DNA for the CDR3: TGTGCCAGCAGTTTTGGCGGGAGTCTCACCTACGAGCAGTACTTC.

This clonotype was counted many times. CDR3: CASARDQETQYF. CDR3 coding DNA: TGCGCCAGCGCTAGGGACCAAGAGACCCAGTACTTC. The chain combines TRBV5-1 with TRBJ2-5, with unresolved D. This CDR3 comprises 12 residues. Germline CDR1 and CDR2: SGHRS and YFSETQ. V shed 7 bases and J shed 0 bases, with 7 bases lying between them.

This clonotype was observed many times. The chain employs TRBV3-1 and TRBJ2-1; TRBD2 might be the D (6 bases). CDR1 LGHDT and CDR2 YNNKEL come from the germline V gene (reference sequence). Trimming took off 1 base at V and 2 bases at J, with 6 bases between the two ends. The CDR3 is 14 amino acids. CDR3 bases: TGTGCCAGCAGCCAAGCGGGGGCCTACAATGAGCAGTTCTTC. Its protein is CASSQAGAYNEQFF.

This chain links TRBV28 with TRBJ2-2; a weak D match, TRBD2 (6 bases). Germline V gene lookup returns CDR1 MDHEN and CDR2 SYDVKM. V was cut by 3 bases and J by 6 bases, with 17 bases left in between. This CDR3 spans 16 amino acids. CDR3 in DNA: TGTGCCAGCAGTTTGGGCGGGATGGCCGGGTCCGGGGAGCTGTTTTTT. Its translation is CASSLGGMAGSGELFF.

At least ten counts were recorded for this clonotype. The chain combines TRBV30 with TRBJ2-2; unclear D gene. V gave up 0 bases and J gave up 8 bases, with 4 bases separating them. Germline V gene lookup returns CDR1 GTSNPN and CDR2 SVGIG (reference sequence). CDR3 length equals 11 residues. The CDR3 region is CAWSVLGELFF. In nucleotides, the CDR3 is TGTGCCTGGAGTGTATTGGGGGAGCTGTTTTTT.

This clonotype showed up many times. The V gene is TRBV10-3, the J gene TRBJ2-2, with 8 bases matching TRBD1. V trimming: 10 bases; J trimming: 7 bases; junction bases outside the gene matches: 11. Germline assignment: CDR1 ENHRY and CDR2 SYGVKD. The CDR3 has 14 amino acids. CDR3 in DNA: TGTGCCAAACGACAGGGGAGGAAGATCGGGGAGCTGTTTTTT. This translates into CAKRQGRKIGELFF.

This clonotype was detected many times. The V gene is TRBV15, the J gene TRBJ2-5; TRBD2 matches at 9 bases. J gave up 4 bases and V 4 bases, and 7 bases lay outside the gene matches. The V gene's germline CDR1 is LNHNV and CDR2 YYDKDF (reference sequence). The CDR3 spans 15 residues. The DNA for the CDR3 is TGTGCCACCAGCACCGTTCGCGGGGGGGCAGAGACCCAGTACTTC. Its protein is CATSTVRGGAETQYF.

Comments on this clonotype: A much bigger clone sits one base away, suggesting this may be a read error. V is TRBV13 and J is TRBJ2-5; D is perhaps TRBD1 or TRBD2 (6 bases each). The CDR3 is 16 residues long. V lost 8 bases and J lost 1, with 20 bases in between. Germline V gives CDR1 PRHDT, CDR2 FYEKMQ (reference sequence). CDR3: CASGSQKGGRQETQYF. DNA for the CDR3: TGTGCCAGCGGCTCTCAAAAGGGGGGCCGCCAAGAGACCCAGTACTTC.

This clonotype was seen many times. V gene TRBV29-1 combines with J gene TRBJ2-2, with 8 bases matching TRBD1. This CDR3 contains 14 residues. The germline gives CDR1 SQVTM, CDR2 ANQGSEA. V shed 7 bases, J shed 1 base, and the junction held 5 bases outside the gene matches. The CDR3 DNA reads TGCAGCGGGTGGACAGGGATGAACACCGGGGAGCTGTTTTTT. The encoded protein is CSGWTGMNTGELFF.

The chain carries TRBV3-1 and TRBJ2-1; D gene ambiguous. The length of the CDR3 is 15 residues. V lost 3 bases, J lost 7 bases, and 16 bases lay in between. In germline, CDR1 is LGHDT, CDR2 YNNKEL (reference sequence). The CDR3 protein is CASSHTMSRMNEQFF. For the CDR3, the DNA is TGTGCCAGCAGCCATACGATGTCCAGGATGAATGAGCAGTTCTTC.

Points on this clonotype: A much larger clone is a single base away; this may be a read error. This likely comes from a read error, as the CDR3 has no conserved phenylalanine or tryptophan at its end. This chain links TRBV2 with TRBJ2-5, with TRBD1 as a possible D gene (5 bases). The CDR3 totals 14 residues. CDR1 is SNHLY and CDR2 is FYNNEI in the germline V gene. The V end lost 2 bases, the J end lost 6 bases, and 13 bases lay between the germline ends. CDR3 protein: CASSESTGMKTQYY. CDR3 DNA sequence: TGTGCCAGCAGTGAAAGTACAGGCATGAAGACCCAGTACTAC.

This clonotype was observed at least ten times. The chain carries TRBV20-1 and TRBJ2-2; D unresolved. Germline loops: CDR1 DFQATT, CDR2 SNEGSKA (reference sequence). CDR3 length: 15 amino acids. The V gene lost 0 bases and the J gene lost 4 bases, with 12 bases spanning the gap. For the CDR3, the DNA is TGCAGTGCTAGAGATCGTAGCACGGGCACCGGGGAGCTGTTTTTT. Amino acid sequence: CSARDRSTGTGELFF.

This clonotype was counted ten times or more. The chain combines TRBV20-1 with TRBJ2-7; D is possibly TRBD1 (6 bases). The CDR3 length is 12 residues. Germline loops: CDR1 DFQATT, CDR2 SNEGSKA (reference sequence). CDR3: CSARGTPYEQYF. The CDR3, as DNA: TGCAGCGCCAGGGGAACCCCCTACGAGCAGTACTTC.

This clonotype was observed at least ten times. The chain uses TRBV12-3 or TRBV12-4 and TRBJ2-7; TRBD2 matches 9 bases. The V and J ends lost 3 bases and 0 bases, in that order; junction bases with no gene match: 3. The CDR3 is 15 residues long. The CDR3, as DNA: TGTGCCAGCAGTTTCGCTAGCGGGGCCTCCTACGAGCAGTACTTC. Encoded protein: CASSFASGASYEQYF.

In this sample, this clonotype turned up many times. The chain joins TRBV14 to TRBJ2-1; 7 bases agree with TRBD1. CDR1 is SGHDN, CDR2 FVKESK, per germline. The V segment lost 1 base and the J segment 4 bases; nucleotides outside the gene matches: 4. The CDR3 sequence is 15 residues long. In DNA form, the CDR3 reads TGTGCCAGCAGCCAAGCTAAGGGGGCATACAATGAGCAGTTCTTC. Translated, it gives CASSQAKGAYNEQFF. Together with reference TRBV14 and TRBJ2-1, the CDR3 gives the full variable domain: EAGVTQFPSHSVIEKGQTVTLRCDPISGHDNLYWYRRVMGKEIKFLLHFVKESKQDESGMPNNRFLAERTGGTYSTLKVQPAELEDSGVYFCASSQAKGAYNEQFFGPGTRLTVL.

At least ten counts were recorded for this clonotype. In DNA, the CDR3 is TGCAGTGCTAGTAAGGATCCTAGGTTCTCTGAAGCTTTCTTT. Its translation is CSASKDPRFSEAFF. The rearrangement links TRBV20-1 to TRBJ1-1; no reliable D call. Germline V lookup: CDR1 DFQATT, CDR2 SNEGSKA (reference sequence). This CDR3 has 14 amino acids. Deletions cut 3 bases from V and 6 bases from J, with 17 bases between.

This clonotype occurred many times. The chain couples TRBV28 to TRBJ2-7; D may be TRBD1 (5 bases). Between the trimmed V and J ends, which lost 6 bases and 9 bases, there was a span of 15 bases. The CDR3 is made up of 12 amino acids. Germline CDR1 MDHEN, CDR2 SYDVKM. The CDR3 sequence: CASRPSGLSQYF. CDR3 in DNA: TGTGCCAGCAGACCTTCAGGGTTGTCGCAGTACTTC.

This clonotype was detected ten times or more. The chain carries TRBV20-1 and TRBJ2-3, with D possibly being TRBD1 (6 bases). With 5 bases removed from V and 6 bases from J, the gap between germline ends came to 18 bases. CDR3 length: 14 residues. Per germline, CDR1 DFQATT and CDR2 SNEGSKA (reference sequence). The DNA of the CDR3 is TGCAGTGCTCGGAGGTGGGAAACAGGGGATACGCAGTATTTT. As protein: CSARRWETGDTQYF.

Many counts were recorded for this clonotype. The CDR3 here is CATGQGATNEQFF. The CDR3 DNA is TGTGCCACCGGACAGGGGGCGACCAATGAGCAGTTCTTC. The genes are TRBV10-3 and TRBJ2-1, with 11 bases lining up with TRBD1. CDR3 size: 13 residues. In germline, CDR1 is ENHRY, CDR2 SYGVKD. V shed 10 bases, J shed 6 bases, and the junction held 5 bases outside the gene matches.

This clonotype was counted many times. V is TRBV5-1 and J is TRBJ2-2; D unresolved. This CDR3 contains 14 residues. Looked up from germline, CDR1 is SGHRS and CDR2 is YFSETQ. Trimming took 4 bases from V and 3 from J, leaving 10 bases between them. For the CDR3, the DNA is TGCGCCAGCAGCACCCTGGCGGACACCGGGGAGCTGTTTTTT. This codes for CASSTLADTGELFF.

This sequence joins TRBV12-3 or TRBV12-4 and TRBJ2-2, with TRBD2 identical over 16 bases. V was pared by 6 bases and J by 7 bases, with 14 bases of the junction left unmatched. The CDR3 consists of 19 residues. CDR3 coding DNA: TGTGCCAGCAGAAAGGGACTAGCGGGAGGGCTTTTCAAGGACGGGGAGCTGTTTTTT. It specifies CASRKGLAGGLFKDGELFF.

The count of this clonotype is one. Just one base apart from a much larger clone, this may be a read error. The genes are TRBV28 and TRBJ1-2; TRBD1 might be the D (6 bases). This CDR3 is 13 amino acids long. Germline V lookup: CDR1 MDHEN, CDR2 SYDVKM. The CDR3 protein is CASSLTGPYGDTF. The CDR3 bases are TGTGCCAGCAGCCTGACAGGACCCTATGGCGACACCTTC.